This T cell receptor (beta chain) appears in the sequencing data of a study of OX40 agonist ivuxolimab in advanced cancers. About the research overall: Patients were dosed intravenously with ivuxolimab at 0.01 to 10 mg/kg every 2 weeks. Patients assigned to dose escalation were diagnosed with hepatocellular carcinoma, melanoma, renal cell or head and neck cancer. The group had a mean age of around 60 years, ranged from about 23 to 79, and was 82.7% male.

Some clones are missing from TCRdb's copy, which holds only in-frame ones; the method was immunoSEQ multiplex PCR. The repertoire includes about 66,000 clones, roughly 80% of them detected once, and 4.4% sits in the top ten. Trimming took off 4 bases at V and 5 bases at J, with 26 bases between the two ends. The length of the CDR3 is 19 residues. Germline CDR1 reads MGHRA; CDR2 reads YSYEKL. This TCR was recovered from an adult with an advanced solid tumor such as melanoma, head and neck, liver or kidney cancer. The sample consisted of CD4+ or CD8+ T cells sorted from blood, taken in a trial of the OX40 agonist ivuxolimab. The chain joins TRBV4-1 to TRBJ2-2; no firm D call. For the CDR3, the DNA is TGCGCCAGCAGCCCGGCCCCCGAATCAGTAACGATTTTTACCGGGGAGCTGTTTTTT. This gives the protein CASSPAPESVTIFTGELFF.